Reported below is one T cell receptor beta chain. Its antigen is still unknown. The sequencing template was cDNA reverse transcribed from extracted RNA. Sequencing was performed with immunoSEQ multiplex PCR; in TCRdb, only in-frame clones are kept and a portion is missing. The profile shows around 140,000 clones, around 49% of them singletons. The sample is drawn from a study of CD8+ T cells in alopecia areata. The overall study: At a dose of 5 to 10 mg twice daily, oral tofacitinib was given to treated patients.

Study-wide points: More clonal than normal scalp was lesional scalp, particularly alopecia totalis/universalis. It was less clear whether patients shared TCRs than it was in mice, possibly because of HLA.

PBMCs provided sorted CD4+ and CD8+ T cells. Here the sequenced sample was CD4+ T cells sorted from blood, taken at week 0. This receptor was taken from a human donor with alopecia areata.

CDR3 protein: CSVQTSGLSYNEQFF. CDR3 DNA sequence: TGCAGCGTTCAGACTAGCGGCCTCTCCTACAATGAGCAGTTCTTC. This rearrangement joins TRBV29-1 to TRBJ2-1; 9 nucleotides agree with TRBD2. Trimming took 5 bases from V and 0 from J; bases not matched to a gene: 5. The CDR3 runs 15 residues. Germline CDR1 reads SQVTM; CDR2 reads ANQGSEA.